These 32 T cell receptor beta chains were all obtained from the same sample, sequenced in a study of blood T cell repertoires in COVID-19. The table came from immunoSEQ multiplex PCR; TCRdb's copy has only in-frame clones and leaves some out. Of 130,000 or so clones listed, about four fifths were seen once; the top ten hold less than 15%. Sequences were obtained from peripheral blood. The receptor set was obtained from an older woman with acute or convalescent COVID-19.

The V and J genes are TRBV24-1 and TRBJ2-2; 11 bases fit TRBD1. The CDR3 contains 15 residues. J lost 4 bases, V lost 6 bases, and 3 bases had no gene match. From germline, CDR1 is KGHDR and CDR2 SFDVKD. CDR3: CATSPDRGLTGELFF. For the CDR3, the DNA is TGTGCCACCAGTCCGGACAGGGGGCTCACCGGGGAGCTGTTTTTT.

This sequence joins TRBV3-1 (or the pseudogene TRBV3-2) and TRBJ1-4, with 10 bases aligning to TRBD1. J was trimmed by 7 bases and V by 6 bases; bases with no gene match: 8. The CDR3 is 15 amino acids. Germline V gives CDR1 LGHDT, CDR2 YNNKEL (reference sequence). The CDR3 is CASSRMGTGVEKLFF. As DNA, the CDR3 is TGTGCCAGCAGTCGTATGGGGACAGGGGTTGAAAAACTGTTTTTT.

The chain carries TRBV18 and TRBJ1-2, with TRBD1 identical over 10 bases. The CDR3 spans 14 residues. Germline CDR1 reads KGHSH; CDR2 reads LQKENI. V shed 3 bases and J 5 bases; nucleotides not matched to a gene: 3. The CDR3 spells CASSPQGQGYGYTF. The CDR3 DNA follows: TGTGCCAGCTCACCCCAGGGACAGGGGTATGGCTACACCTTC.

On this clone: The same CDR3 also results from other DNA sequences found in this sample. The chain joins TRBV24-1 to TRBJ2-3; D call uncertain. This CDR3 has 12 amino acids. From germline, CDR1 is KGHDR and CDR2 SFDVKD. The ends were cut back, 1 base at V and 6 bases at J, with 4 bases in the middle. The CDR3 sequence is CATSDFLDTQYF. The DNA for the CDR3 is TGTGCCACCAGTGATTTTCTGGATACGCAGTATTTT.

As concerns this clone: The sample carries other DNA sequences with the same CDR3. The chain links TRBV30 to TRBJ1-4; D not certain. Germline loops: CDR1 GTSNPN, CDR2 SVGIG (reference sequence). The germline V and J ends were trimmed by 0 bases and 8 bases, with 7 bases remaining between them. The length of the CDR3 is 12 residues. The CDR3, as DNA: TGTGCCTGGAGTGTACTCAGGGAAAAACTGTTTTTT. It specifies CAWSVLREKLFF.

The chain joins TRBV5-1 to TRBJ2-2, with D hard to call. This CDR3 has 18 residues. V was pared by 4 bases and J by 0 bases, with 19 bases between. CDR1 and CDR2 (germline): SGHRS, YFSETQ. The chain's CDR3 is CASSPVTRGVANTGELFF. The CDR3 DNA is TGCGCCAGCAGCCCCGTCACTCGAGGCGTTGCGAACACCGGGGAGCTGTTTTTT.

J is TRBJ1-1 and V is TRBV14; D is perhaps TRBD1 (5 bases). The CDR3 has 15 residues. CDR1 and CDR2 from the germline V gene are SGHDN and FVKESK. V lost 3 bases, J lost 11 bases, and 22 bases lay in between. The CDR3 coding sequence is TGTGCCAGCAGCCAGCATACCCGGGCGGGACGTCGGGCTTTCTTT. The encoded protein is CASSQHTRAGRRAFF.

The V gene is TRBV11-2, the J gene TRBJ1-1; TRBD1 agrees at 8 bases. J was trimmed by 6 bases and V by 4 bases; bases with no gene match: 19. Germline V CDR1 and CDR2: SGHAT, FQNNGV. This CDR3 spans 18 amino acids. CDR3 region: CASSSAVRGPGGRAEAFF. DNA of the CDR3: TGTGCCAGCAGCTCCGCCGTCAGGGGGCCCGGCGGAAGAGCTGAAGCTTTCTTT.

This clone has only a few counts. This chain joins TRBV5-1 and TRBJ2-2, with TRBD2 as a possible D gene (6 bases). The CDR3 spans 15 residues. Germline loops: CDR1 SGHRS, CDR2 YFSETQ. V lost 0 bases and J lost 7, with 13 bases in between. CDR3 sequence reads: CASSLEGGEGGELFF. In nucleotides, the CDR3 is TGCGCCAGCAGCTTGGAAGGCGGGGAAGGCGGGGAGCTGTTTTTT. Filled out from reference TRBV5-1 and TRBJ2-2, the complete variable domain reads KAGVTQTPRYLIKTRGQQVTLSCSPISGHRSVSWYQQTPGQGLQFLFEYFSETQRNKGNFPGRFSGRQFSNSRSEMNVSTLELGDSALYLCASSLEGGEGGELFFGEGSRLTVL.

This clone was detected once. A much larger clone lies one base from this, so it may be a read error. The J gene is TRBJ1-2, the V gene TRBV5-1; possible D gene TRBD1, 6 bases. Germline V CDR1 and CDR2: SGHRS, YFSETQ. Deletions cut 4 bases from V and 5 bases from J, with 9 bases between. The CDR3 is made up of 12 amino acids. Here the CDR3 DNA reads TGCGCCAGCAGCCCTACAGGGTATGGCTACACCTTC. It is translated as CASSPTGYGYTF.

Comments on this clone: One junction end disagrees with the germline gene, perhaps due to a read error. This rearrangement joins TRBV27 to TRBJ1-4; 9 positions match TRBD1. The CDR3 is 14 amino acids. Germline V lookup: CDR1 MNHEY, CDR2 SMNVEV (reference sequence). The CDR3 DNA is TGTGCCGGCAGTTTAACGGACAGGGGAGAAAAACTGTTTTTT. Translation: CAGSLTDRGEKLFF. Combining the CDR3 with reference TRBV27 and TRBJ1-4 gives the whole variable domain EAQVTQNPRYLITVTGKKLTVTCSQNMNHEYMSWYRQDPGLGLRQIYYSMNVEVTDKGDVPEGYKVSRKEKRNFPLILESPSPNQTSLYFCAGSLTDRGEKLFFGSGTQLSVL.

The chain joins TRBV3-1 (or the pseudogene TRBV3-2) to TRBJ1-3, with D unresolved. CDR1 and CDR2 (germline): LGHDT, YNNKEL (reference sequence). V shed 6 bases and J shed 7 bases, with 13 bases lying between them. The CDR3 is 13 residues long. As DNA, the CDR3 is TGTGCCAGCAGTGGACCCGGGGAGAACACCATATATTTT. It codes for CASSGPGENTIYF.

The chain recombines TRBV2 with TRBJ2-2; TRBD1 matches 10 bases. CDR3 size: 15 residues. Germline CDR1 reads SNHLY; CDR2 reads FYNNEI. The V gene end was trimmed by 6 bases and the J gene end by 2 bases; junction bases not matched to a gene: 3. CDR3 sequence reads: CASRTGGRNTGELFF. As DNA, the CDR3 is TGTGCCAGCAGGACAGGGGGCAGAAACACCGGGGAGCTGTTTTTT. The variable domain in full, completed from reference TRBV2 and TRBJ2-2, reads EPEVTQTPSHQVTQMGQEVILRCVPISNHLYFYWYRQILGQKVEFLVSFYNNEISEKSEIFDDQFSVERPDGSNFTLKIRSTKLEDSAMYFCASRTGGRNTGELFFGEGSRLTVL.

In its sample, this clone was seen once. The CDR3 DNA reads as TGTGCCAGCAGTCCGGGACACGGGCCCGGTGGCTACACCTTC. Protein: CASSPGHGPGGYTF. V is TRBV25-1 and J is TRBJ1-2; possible D gene TRBD1, 6 bases. The V gene lost 5 bases and the J gene lost 7 bases, with 17 bases spanning the gap. CDR3 length equals 14 residues. CDR1 and CDR2 (germline): MGHDK, SYGVNS.

The CDR3 DNA reads TGTGCCAGCAGCTTAGGGAGCGGCTCTGGAAACACCATATATTTT. Translation gives CASSLGSGSGNTIYF. This chain connects TRBV7-2 to TRBJ1-3; D call uncertain. The CDR3 sequence is 15 residues long. Between the trimmed V and J ends, which lost 1 base and 0 bases, there was a span of 7 bases. Per germline, CDR1 SGHTA and CDR2 FQGNSA.

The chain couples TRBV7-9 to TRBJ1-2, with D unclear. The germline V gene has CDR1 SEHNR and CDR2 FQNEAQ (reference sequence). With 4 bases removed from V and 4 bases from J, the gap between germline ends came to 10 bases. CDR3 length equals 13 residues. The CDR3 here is CASSSADSYGYTF. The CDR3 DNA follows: TGTGCCAGCAGCTCCGCGGATTCCTATGGCTACACCTTC.

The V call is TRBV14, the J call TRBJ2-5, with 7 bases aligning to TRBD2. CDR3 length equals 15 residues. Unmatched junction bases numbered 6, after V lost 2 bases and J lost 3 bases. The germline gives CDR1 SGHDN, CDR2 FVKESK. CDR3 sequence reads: CASSQFPSGKETQYF. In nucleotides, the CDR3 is TGTGCCAGCAGCCAATTCCCTAGCGGAAAAGAGACCCAGTACTTC. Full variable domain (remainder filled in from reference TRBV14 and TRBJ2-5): EAGVTQFPSHSVIEKGQTVTLRCDPISGHDNLYWYRRVMGKEIKFLLHFVKESKQDESGMPNNRFLAERTGGTYSTLKVQPAELEDSGVYFCASSQFPSGKETQYFGPGTRLLVL.

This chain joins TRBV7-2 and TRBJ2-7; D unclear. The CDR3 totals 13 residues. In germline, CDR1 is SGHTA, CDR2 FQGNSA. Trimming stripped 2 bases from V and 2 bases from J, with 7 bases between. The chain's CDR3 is CASSLHSTYEQYF. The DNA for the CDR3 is TGTGCCAGCAGCTTACACAGCACCTACGAGCAGTACTTC.

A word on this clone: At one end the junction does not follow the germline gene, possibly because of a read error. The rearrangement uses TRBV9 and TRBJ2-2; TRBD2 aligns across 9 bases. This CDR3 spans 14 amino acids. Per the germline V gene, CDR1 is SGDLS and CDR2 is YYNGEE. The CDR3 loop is CASAGGPNTGELFF. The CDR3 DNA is TGCGCCAGCGCGGGGGGGCCGAACACCGGGGAGCTGTTTTTT.

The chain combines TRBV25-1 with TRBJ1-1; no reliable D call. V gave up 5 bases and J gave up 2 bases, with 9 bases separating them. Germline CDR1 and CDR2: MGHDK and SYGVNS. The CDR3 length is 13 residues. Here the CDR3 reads CASSPRLNTEAFF. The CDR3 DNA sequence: TGTGCCAGCAGTCCTCGACTCAACACTGAAGCTTTCTTT.

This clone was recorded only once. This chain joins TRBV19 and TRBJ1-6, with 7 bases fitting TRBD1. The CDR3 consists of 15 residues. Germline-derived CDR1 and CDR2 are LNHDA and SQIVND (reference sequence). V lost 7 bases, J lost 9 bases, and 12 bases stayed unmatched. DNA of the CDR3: TGTGCCAGTACCCGGGGCACAGGGGCGTCTTCACCCCTCCACTTT. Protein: CASTRGTGASSPLHF.

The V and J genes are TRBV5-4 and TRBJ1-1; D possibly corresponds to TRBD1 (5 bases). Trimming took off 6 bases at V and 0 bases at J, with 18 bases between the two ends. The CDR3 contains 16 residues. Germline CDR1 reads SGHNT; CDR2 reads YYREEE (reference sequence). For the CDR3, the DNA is TGTGCCAGCAACCCGTATAATCGGGGGATGAACACTGAAGCTTTCTTT. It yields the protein CASNPYNRGMNTEAFF.

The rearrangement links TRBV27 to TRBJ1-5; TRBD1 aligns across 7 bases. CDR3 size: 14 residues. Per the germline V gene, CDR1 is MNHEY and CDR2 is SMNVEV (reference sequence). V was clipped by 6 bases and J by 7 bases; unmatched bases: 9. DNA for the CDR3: TGTGCCAGCAGCCTCAGACAGGGAGGCCAGCCCCAGCATTTT. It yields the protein CASSLRQGGQPQHF.

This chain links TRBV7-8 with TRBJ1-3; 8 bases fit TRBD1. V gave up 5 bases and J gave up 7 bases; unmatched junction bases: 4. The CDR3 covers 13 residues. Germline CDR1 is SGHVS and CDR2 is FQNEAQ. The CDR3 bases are TGTGCCAGCAGCCCCCAGGGGGCCAACACCATATATTTT. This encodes CASSPQGANTIYF.

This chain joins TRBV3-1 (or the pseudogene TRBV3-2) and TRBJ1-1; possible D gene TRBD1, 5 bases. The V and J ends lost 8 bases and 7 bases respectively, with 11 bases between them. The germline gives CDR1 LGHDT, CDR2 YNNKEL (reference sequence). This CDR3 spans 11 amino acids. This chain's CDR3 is CASSPGGEAFF. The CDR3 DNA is TGTGCCAGCTCCCCCGGGGGTGAAGCTTTCTTT.

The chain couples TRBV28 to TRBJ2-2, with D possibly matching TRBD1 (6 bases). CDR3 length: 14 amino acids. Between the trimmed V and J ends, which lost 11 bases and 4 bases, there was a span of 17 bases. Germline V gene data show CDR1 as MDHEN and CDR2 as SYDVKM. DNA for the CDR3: TGTGCCTCAAGAAGGCAGGACAGCACCGGGGAGCTGTTTTTT. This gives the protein CASRRQDSTGELFF. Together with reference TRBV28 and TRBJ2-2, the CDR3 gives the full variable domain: DVKVTQSSRYLVKRTGEKVFLECVQDMDHENMFWYRQDPGLGLRLIYFSYDVKMKEKGDIPEGYSVSREKKERFSLILESASTNQTSMYLCASRRQDSTGELFFGEGSRLTVL.

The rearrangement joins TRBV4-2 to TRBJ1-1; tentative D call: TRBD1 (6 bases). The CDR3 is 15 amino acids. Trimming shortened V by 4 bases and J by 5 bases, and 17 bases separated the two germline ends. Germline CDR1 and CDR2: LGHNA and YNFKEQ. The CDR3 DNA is TGTGCCAGCAGCCGAACCAGGGGCGGTTGGACTGAAGCTTTCTTT. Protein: CASSRTRGGWTEAFF.

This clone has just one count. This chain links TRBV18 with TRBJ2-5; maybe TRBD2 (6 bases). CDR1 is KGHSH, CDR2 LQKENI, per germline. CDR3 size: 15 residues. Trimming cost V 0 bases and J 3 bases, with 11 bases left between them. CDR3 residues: CASSPPNSGEETQYF. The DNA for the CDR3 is TGTGCCAGCTCACCACCGAATTCGGGGGAAGAGACCCAGTACTTC.

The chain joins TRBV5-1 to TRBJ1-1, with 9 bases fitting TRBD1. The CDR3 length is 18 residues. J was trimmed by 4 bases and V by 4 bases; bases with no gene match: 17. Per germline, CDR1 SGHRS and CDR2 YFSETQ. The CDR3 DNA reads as TGCGCCAGCAGCAAATACCGGGACAGGGTCTTTAGCAGCACTGAAGCTTTCTTT. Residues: CASSKYRDRVFSSTEAFF.

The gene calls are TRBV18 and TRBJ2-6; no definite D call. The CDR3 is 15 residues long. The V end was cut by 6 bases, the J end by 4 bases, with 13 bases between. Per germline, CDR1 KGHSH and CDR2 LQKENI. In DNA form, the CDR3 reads TGTGCCAGCTCTCCCGTACACCCCGGGGCCAACGTCCTGACTTTC. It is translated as CASSPVHPGANVLTF. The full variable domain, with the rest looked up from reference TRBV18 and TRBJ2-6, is NAGVMQNPRHLVRRRGQEARLRCSPMKGHSHVYWYRQLPEEGLKFMVYLQKENIIDESGMPKERFSAEFPKEGPSILRIQQVVRGDSAAYFCASSPVHPGANVLTFGAGSRLTVL.

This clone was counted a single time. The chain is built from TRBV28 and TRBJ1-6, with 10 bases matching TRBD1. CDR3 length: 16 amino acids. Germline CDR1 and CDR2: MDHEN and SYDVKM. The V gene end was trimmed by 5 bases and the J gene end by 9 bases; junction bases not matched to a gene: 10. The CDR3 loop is CASSEPGQGWGSPLHF. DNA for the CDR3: TGTGCCAGCAGTGAGCCGGGACAGGGGTGGGGTTCACCCCTCCACTTT.

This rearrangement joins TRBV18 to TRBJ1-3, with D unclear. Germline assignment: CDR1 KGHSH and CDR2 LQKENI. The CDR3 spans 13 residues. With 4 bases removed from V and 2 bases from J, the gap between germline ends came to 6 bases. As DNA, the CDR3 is TGTGCCAGCTCACAGGAGCCTGGAAACACCATATATTTT. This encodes CASSQEPGNTIYF.